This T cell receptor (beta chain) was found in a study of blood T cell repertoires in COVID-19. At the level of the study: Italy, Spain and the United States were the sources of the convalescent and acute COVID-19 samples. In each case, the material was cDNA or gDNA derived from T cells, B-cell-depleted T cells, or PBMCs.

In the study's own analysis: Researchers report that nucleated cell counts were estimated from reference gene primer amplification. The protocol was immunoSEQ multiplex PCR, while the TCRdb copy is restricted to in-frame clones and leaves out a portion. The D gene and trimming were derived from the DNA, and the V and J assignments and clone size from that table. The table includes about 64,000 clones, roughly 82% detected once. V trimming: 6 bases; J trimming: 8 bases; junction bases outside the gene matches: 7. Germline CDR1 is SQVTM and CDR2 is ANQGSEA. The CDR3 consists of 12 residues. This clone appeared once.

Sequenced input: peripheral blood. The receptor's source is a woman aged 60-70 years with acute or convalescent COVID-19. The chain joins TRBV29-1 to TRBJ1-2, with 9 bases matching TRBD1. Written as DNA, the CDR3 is TGCAGCGTCGTAACAGGGGGCGGGGGCTACACCTTC. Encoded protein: CSVVTGGGGYTF.